The sequence of this T cell receptor beta chain was determined in a study of shared clonotypes between healthy human individuals. As for the study in general: Each donor's CD8 memory used one plate, CD8 naive two, each CD4 subset three.

In this sample, this clone turned up a few times. Genomic DNA of each subset was evenly split across several immunoSEQ plates. Sequenced by immunoSEQ multiplex PCR; TCRdb stores in-frame clones only, minus some. The sample records approximately 710,000 clones, less than 95% being singletons. CDR1 and CDR2 from the germline V gene are SGHAT and FQNNGV. The CDR3 is 15 amino acids. V shed 5 bases, J shed 4 bases, and the junction held 10 bases outside the gene matches. The chain is built from TRBV11-2 and TRBJ1-1, with 7 bases that match TRBD1. Sequencing used memory CD8+ T cells from PBMCs. Subset meaning: CD45RO+ cells pooled with CCR7-negative TemRA cells. The sequence was obtained from a young man in good health. Some clones in this sample may be carry-over from other donors' samples. CDR3 in amino acids: CASSPIQGQGTEAFF. The CDR3 DNA sequence: TGTGCCAGCAGCCCCATACAGGGGCAGGGCACTGAAGCTTTCTTT.